One sample yielded the 24 T cell receptor beta chains listed below, sequenced in a study of response to subunit inactivated influenza vaccine. Each CDR3 protein gets one entry after TCRdb re-called the RT-PCR reads with MiXCR. There are roughly 670,000 distinct CDR3 sequences in the sample; around 15% occur only once, and 7.6% lies in the top ten. This specimen consisted of PBMCs from blood, obtained around 15 days before vaccination. The receptors stem from a man aged 50 to 60 who received an inactivated influenza vaccine.

The V call is TRBV7-9, the J call TRBJ1-4; D is unresolved. CDR3 length equals 16 residues. Germline assignment: CDR1 SEHNR and CDR2 FQNEAQ (reference sequence). The ends were cut back, 6 bases at V and 7 bases at J, with 21 bases in the middle. The CDR3 sequence is CASSLTLTVEGEKLFF. The CDR3 region has the DNA TGTGCCAGCAGTTTAACGCTAACGGTCGAGGGTGAAAAACTGTTTTTT.

The gene calls are TRBV28 and TRBJ2-3; a weak D match, TRBD2 (6 bases). V was shortened by 6 bases and J by 0 bases, with 31 bases between the two germline ends. This CDR3 comprises 21 residues. Germline loops: CDR1 MDHEN, CDR2 SYDVKM. CDR3 region: CASRAGGKGFTSSPSTDTQYF. In nucleotides, the CDR3 is TGTGCCAGCAGAGCCGGCGGGAAGGGGTTCACTAGCAGCCCTAGCACAGATACGCAGTATTTT.

This chain links TRBV20-1 with TRBJ1-1; D ambiguous. The V and J ends lost 6 bases and 6 bases respectively, with 8 bases between them. The CDR3 is 10 residues long. Germline CDR1 and CDR2: DFQATT and SNEGSKA (reference sequence). The CDR3 bases are TGCAGTGCCGCGGCACCTGAAGCTTTCTTT. Translating it yields CSAAAPEAFF.

V usage is TRBV28 and J usage is TRBJ2-2, with 8 bases that match TRBD2. Germline lookup yields CDR1 MDHEN and CDR2 SYDVKM. After removal of 6 bases from V and 6 bases from J, the junction contained 6 bases not matched to a gene. This CDR3 has 14 amino acids. The CDR3 reads CASSPGGLAGELFF. CDR3 DNA sequence: TGTGCCAGCAGCCCCGGGGGACTAGCCGGGGAGCTGTTTTTT.

Only a few counts were recorded for this clonotype. The rearrangement links TRBV25-1 to TRBJ2-3, with D unresolved. Germline V lookup: CDR1 MGHDK, CDR2 SYGVNS. The V end was cut by 1 base, the J end by 8 bases, with 4 bases between. This CDR3 spans 11 amino acids. The CDR3 nucleotides read TGTGCCAGCAGTGAATTTGTTACGCAGTATTTT. Protein sequence: CASSEFVTQYF. Filled out from reference TRBV25-1 and TRBJ2-3, the complete variable domain reads EADIYQTPRYLVIGTGKKITLECSQTMGHDKMYWYQQDPGMELHLIHYSYGVNSTEKGDLSSESTVSRIRTEHFPLTLESARPSHTSQYLCASSEFVTQYFGPGTRLTVL.

The table lists this clonotype with many counts. The CDR3 is CASSLTLAVRETQYF. The CDR3 bases are TGTGCCAGCAGCTTAACACTAGCGGTTCGGGAGACCCAGTACTTC. V and J are TRBV11-2 and TRBJ2-5; 8 bases fit TRBD2. The CDR3 spans 15 residues. V dropped 2 bases and J dropped 5; count of bases not matched to a gene: 7. Germline V gene data show CDR1 as SGHAT and CDR2 as FQNNGV. The variable domain in full, with the rest retrieved from reference TRBV11-2 and TRBJ2-5, is EAGVAQSPRYKIIEKRQSVAFWCNPISGHATLYWYQQILGQGPKLLIQFQNNGVVDDSQLPKDRFSAERLKGVDSTLKIQPAKLEDSAVYLCASSLTLAVRETQYFGPGTRLLVL.

The chain recombines TRBV5-1 with TRBJ2-1, with TRBD1 matching over 10 bases. With V trimmed by 2 bases and J by 6 bases, 11 bases remained unmatched. Germline values: CDR1 SGHRS, CDR2 YFSETQ. The length of the CDR3 is 17 residues. CDR3 amino acids: CASSLDRGTGVTNEQFF. CDR3 coding DNA: TGCGCCAGCAGCTTAGACCGTGGGACAGGGGTGACCAATGAGCAGTTCTTC.

The rearrangement joins TRBV20-1 to TRBJ2-1, with 11 bases lining up with TRBD2. The CDR3 consists of 13 residues. Germline V gene sequence: CDR1 DFQATT, CDR2 SNEGSKA (reference sequence). V lost 5 bases, J lost 8 bases, and 5 bases stayed unmatched. Here the CDR3 DNA reads TGCAGTGCTGCTAGCGGGAGGTGGGATGAGCAGTTCTTC. Encoded protein: CSAASGRWDEQFF.

The chain carries TRBV5-5 and TRBJ2-1, with 10 bases lining up with TRBD2. Germline trimming cut 1 base from V and 8 bases from J; bases unmatched to any gene: 12. Germline CDR1 reads SGHKS; CDR2 reads YYEKEE (reference sequence). The CDR3 covers 17 residues. The CDR3 is CASSLFPLLAGVDEQFF. CDR3 DNA sequence: TGTGCCAGCAGCTTGTTTCCTCTTCTAGCGGGAGTAGATGAGCAGTTCTTC.

This clonotype was recorded a few times. The rearrangement uses TRBV5-1 and TRBJ2-7, with 8 bases aligning to TRBD1. The CDR3 has 15 amino acids. Germline CDR1 is SGHRS and CDR2 is YFSETQ. Trimming cost V 7 bases and J 6 bases; bases outside gene matches: 15. DNA of the CDR3: TGCGCCAGCCGACGGACAGGGTCGGGTAAAGGCGAGCAGTACTTC. Its translation is CASRRTGSGKGEQYF. Filled out from reference TRBV5-1 and TRBJ2-7, the complete variable domain reads KAGVTQTPRYLIKTRGQQVTLSCSPISGHRSVSWYQQTPGQGLQFLFEYFSETQRNKGNFPGRFSGRQFSNSRSEMNVSTLELGDSALYLCASRRTGSGKGEQYFGPGTRLTVT.

This clonotype was counted between two and nine times. This chain joins TRBV9 and TRBJ2-7; D call uncertain. CDR1 and CDR2 (germline): SGDLS, YYNGEE. This CDR3 is built from 16 residues. V gave up 3 bases and J gave up 3 bases, with 19 bases separating them. The CDR3 nucleotides read TGTGCCAGCAGCGCCGGACCCGACGGAAATCGCTACGAGCAGTACTTC. Translating gives CASSAGPDGNRYEQYF.

This clonotype has at least ten counts. The chain joins TRBV20-1 to TRBJ1-2, with D tentatively TRBD1 (6 bases). V shed 6 bases and J shed 8 bases, with 13 bases lying between them. The CDR3 is made up of 11 amino acids. CDR1 and CDR2 from the germline V gene are DFQATT and SNEGSKA (reference sequence). The CDR3 bases are TGCAGTGCCTCGGAGGGGGGAGGCTACACCTTC. The encoded protein is CSASEGGGYTF.

The genes are TRBV20-1 and TRBJ2-2, with D possibly being TRBD1 or TRBD2 (5 bases each). The length of the CDR3 is 14 residues. The V end lost 5 bases, the J end lost 3 bases, and 13 bases lay between the germline ends. The germline V gene encodes CDR1 DFQATT and CDR2 SNEGSKA (reference sequence). The CDR3 sequence: CSAPGTLYTGELFF. The CDR3 DNA sequence: TGCAGTGCTCCCGGGACCCTATACACCGGGGAGCTGTTTTTT.

This rearrangement joins TRBV10-3 to TRBJ2-7; 12 nucleotides match TRBD1. The CDR3 runs 16 residues. Looked up from germline, CDR1 is ENHRY and CDR2 is SYGVKD. Trimming cost V 6 bases and J 0 bases; bases outside gene matches: 6. The CDR3 protein is CAIRGTGGPSSYEQYF. CDR3 sequence (DNA): TGTGCCATCAGGGGGACAGGGGGCCCAAGCTCCTACGAGCAGTACTTC.

This rearrangement joins TRBV4-1 to TRBJ1-5; no clear D gene. The V and J ends lost 0 bases and 1 base respectively, with 13 bases between them. Germline V gene sequence: CDR1 MGHRA, CDR2 YSYEKL. The CDR3 spans 17 residues. Here the CDR3 DNA reads TGCGCCAGCAGCCAAGATGGGGTAGGGATCAGCAATCAGCCCCAGCATTTT. It specifies CASSQDGVGISNQPQHF.

J is TRBJ2-7 and V is TRBV20-1; D perhaps matches TRBD1 (6 bases). This CDR3 region has 14 residues. Deletions cut 4 bases from V and 2 bases from J, with 15 bases between. Germline lookup yields CDR1 DFQATT and CDR2 SNEGSKA (reference sequence). The CDR3: CSANPPNRAYEQYF. The CDR3 DNA follows: TGCAGTGCTAACCCCCCCAACAGGGCCTACGAGCAGTACTTC.

The genes are TRBV3-1 and TRBJ2-7; D gene uncertain. The CDR3 covers 15 residues. The V end was cut by 0 bases, the J end by 2 bases, with 11 bases between. Germline V gene data show CDR1 as LGHDT and CDR2 as YNNKEL (reference sequence). This chain's CDR3 is CASSQDIAAPYEQYF. CDR3 coding DNA: TGTGCCAGCAGCCAAGATATAGCAGCTCCCTACGAGCAGTACTTC.

The CDR3 protein is CASITRPPAEQFF. The CDR3 DNA reads as TGTGCCAGCATCACGAGGCCGCCGGCTGAGCAGTTCTTC. The rearrangement links TRBV6-2 or TRBV6-3 to TRBJ2-1, with unresolved D. This CDR3 is 13 amino acids long. Looked up from germline, CDR1 is MNHEY and CDR2 is SVGEGT. Trimming cost V 7 bases and J 9 bases, with 16 bases left between them.

J is TRBJ2-2 and V is TRBV20-1, with 8 bases identical to TRBD2. With 6 bases clipped from V and 5 bases from J, the junction kept 14 bases outside the gene matches. Per germline, CDR1 DFQATT and CDR2 SNEGSKA (reference sequence). The CDR3 is 16 amino acids. The CDR3 sequence: CSARTGTRSWTGELFF. The CDR3 nucleotides read TGCAGTGCCCGTACCGGGACTAGGTCTTGGACCGGGGAGCTGTTTTTT.

The rearrangement uses TRBV5-1 and TRBJ2-3; 7 bases align to TRBD1. CDR3 length: 15 amino acids. J was trimmed by 6 bases and V by 0 bases; bases with no gene match: 7. Per the germline V gene, CDR1 is SGHRS and CDR2 is YFSETQ. The CDR3 loop reads CASSLARTGGDTQYF. The CDR3, as DNA: TGCGCCAGCAGCTTGGCTCGGACAGGAGGCGATACGCAGTATTTT.

This clonotype was counted a few times. CDR3: CASSLGRDNEAFF. In DNA form, the CDR3 reads TGCGCCAGCAGCTTGGGGAGGGACAATGAAGCTTTCTTT. V gene TRBV5-1 combines with J gene TRBJ1-1; weak D call: TRBD1 (6 bases). Germline V lookup: CDR1 SGHRS, CDR2 YFSETQ. The CDR3 runs 13 residues. Trimming removed 0 bases from V and 7 bases from J, with 10 bases in between.

This clonotype was recorded many times. This chain connects TRBV15 to TRBJ2-1, with 7 bases fitting TRBD2. CDR3 length: 16 amino acids. The germline gives CDR1 LNHNV, CDR2 YYDKDF (reference sequence). The ends lost 1 base at V and 3 bases at J; junction bases unmatched: 6. Written as DNA, the CDR3 is TGTGCCACCAGCAGAGGAGCTAGCGGTTACTACAATGAGCAGTTCTTC. As protein: CATSRGASGYYNEQFF.

This clonotype was seen a handful of times. The V call is TRBV29-1, the J call TRBJ2-5; D might be TRBD1 (5 bases). There are 15 residues in the CDR3. CDR1 and CDR2 from the germline V gene are SQVTM and ANQGSEA. Between the trimmed V and J ends, which lost 3 bases and 4 bases, there was a span of 18 bases. Written as DNA, the CDR3 is TGCAGCGTTGAGAACAGGATTCAAAGGGGAGAGACCCAGTACTTC. It translates to CSVENRIQRGETQYF. The full variable domain, rest sourced from reference TRBV29-1 and TRBJ2-5, is SAVISQKPSRDICQRGTSLTIQCQVDSQVTMMFWYRQQPGQSLTLIATANQGSEATYESGFVIDKFPISRPNLTFSTLTVSNMSPEDSSIYLCSVENRIQRGETQYFGPGTRLLVL.

This clonotype was counted a few times. The CDR3 spells CASSRTSGNEQFF. The CDR3 DNA follows: TGTGCCAGCAGCCGGACTAGCGGCAATGAGCAGTTCTTC. V usage is TRBV7-2 and J usage is TRBJ2-1, with TRBD2 matching over 10 bases. The CDR3 has 13 residues. Trimming cost V 5 bases and J 6 bases; bases outside gene matches: 1. Per germline, CDR1 SGHTA and CDR2 FQGNSA.